One sample yielded the 16 T cell receptor beta chains listed below, sequenced in a study of T cells after posttransplantation cyclophosphamide. The method was immunoSEQ multiplex PCR; TCRdb's version includes in-frame clones alone and lacks a portion of them. The sample is made up of 23,000 or so clones, none counted only once. Sequencing was carried out using PBMCs. These receptors were collected from a woman aged 60 to 75 in good health, CMV-negative, and a related stem cell transplant donor.

This clone occurred many times. The genes are TRBV5-1 and TRBJ2-2; D unclear. The V gene lost 4 bases and the J gene lost 6 bases, with 16 bases spanning the gap. CDR3 size: 15 residues. Germline V lookup: CDR1 SGHRS, CDR2 YFSETQ. The CDR3 DNA sequence: TGCGCCAGCAGCCTTCTAGGCGGAAACGCCGGGGAGCTGTTTTTT. Translation: CASSLLGGNAGELFF.

At least ten counts were recorded for this clone. The J gene is TRBJ2-7, the V gene TRBV4-2, with D maybe TRBD1 (6 bases). V dropped 0 bases and J dropped 7 bases, with 16 bases sitting between them. The length of the CDR3 is 15 residues. The V gene's germline CDR1 is LGHNA and CDR2 YNFKEQ. This chain's CDR3 is CASSQDRQALREQYF. In DNA, the CDR3 is TGTGCCAGCAGCCAAGATAGACAGGCCCTGAGAGAGCAGTACTTC.

At least ten counts were recorded for this clone. The DNA for the CDR3 is TGTGCCAGCAGTTTAAGCGGGAGAACCTACGAGCAGTACTTC. It encodes CASSLSGRTYEQYF. This rearrangement joins TRBV6-1 to TRBJ2-7; 8 bases agree with TRBD2. With 5 bases clipped from V and 2 bases from J, the junction kept 5 bases outside the gene matches. In germline, CDR1 is MNHNS, CDR2 SASEGT. The CDR3 runs 14 residues.

This clone came up many times. The rearrangement joins TRBV5-1 to TRBJ2-3; D may be TRBD2 (5 bases). V shed 6 bases and J shed 7 bases, with 15 bases lying between them. CDR3 length equals 13 residues. In germline, CDR1 is SGHRS, CDR2 YFSETQ. The CDR3 DNA is TGCGCCAGCAACAAGGACTCCCAGAATACGCAGTATTTT. The encoded protein is CASNKDSQNTQYF.

This clone has a count of ten or more. V is TRBV27 and J is TRBJ2-2, with unresolved D. This CDR3 is built from 13 residues. The V gene's germline CDR1 is MNHEY and CDR2 SMNVEV (reference sequence). Trimming took off 5 bases at V and 2 bases at J, with 6 bases between the two ends. The CDR3 sequence is CASSLLNTGELFF. The CDR3 DNA reads TGTGCCAGCAGTCTCCTTAACACCGGGGAGCTGTTTTTT.

This clone was observed a few times. The chain is built from TRBV6-5 and TRBJ1-6, with D possibly TRBD1 on 6 matching bases. Trimming stripped 0 bases from V and 6 bases from J, with 12 bases between. CDR1 MNHEY and CDR2 SVGAGI come from the germline V gene. This CDR3 spans 16 amino acids. Written as DNA, the CDR3 is TGTGCCAGCAGTTACTCGAACACAGGGAGTAATTCACCCCTCCACTTT. Encoded protein: CASSYSNTGSNSPLHF.

This clone was seen repeatedly, ten times or more. The chain links TRBV7-8 to TRBJ2-7, with D perhaps matching TRBD2 (6 bases). The CDR3 consists of 13 residues. CDR1 SGHVS and CDR2 FQNEAQ come from the germline V gene. V lost 8 bases and J lost 6, with 17 bases in between. The CDR3 sequence: CASSQGGEAEQYV. CDR3 coding DNA: TGTGCCAGCTCCCAGGGCGGGGAGGCCGAGCAGTACGTC.

Many counts were recorded for this clone. V usage is TRBV5-4 and J usage is TRBJ1-6; 7 bases fit TRBD1. V lost 0 bases, J lost 3 bases, and 0 bases stayed unmatched. The CDR3 loop spans 15 amino acids. Germline values: CDR1 SGHNT, CDR2 YYREEE (reference sequence). The CDR3 reads CASSLAGGYNSPLHF. The CDR3 DNA follows: TGTGCCAGCAGCTTGGCAGGGGGCTATAATTCACCCCTCCACTTT. The whole variable domain, filled in from reference TRBV5-4 and TRBJ1-6, reads ETGVTQSPTHLIKTRGQQVTLRCSSQSGHNTVSWYQQALGQGPQFIFQYYREEENGRGNFPPRFSGLQFPNYSSELNVNALELDDSALYLCASSLAGGYNSPLHFGNGTRLTVT.

This clone was observed at least ten times. CDR3 loop: CASSYSRSNEQFF. The CDR3 nucleotides read TGTGCCAGCAGTTATTCGAGGAGCAATGAGCAGTTCTTC. The rearrangement links TRBV6-1 to TRBJ2-1; no reliable D call. With 5 bases removed from V and 6 bases from J, the gap between germline ends came to 11 bases. CDR3 length: 13 residues. The germline CDR1 and CDR2 sequences are MNHNS and SASEGT.

This clone came up many times. The CDR3 DNA sequence: TGTGCCAGCAGCTTGGGGCTAGAAAAACTGTTTTTT. Translation gives CASSLGLEKLFF. This sequence joins TRBV7-9 and TRBJ1-4; TRBD1 is a possible D gene (5 bases). V lost 3 bases, J lost 8 bases, and 7 bases lay in between. The CDR3 length is 12 residues. The V gene's germline CDR1 is SEHNR and CDR2 FQNEAQ (reference sequence).

This clone was seen at least ten times. The CDR3 sequence: CATSDTSTDTQYF. DNA for the CDR3: TGTGCCACCTCGGACACGAGCACAGATACGCAGTATTTT. The chain employs TRBV5-6 and TRBJ2-3, with a weak D call TRBD1 (5 bases). With 9 bases removed from V and 0 bases from J, the gap between germline ends came to 11 bases. This CDR3 contains 13 residues. Germline V lookup: CDR1 SGHDT, CDR2 YYEEEE.

This clone has a count of ten or more. The chain is built from TRBV27 and TRBJ2-4, with TRBD1 identical over 7 bases. J lost 7 bases, V lost 6 bases, and 6 bases had no gene match. Germline values: CDR1 MNHEY, CDR2 SMNVEV (reference sequence). The CDR3 spans 13 residues. In DNA, the CDR3 is TGTGCCAGCAGCCGAACGACAGGGAACATTCAGTACTTC. It translates to CASSRTTGNIQYF.

This clone occurred many times. The chain employs TRBV7-2 and TRBJ2-1; D not resolved. From germline, CDR1 is SGHTA and CDR2 FQGNSA. The CDR3 runs to 14 residues. V lost 1 base and J 0 bases, leaving 4 bases between the germline ends. CDR3 nucleotide sequence: TGTGCCAGCAGCTTAGGGAGCTCCTACAATGAGCAGTTCTTC. This codes for CASSLGSSYNEQFF.

This clone was found a few times. This rearrangement joins TRBV18 to TRBJ1-2; D unresolved. Trimming cost V 6 bases and J 1 base, with 15 bases left between them. The CDR3 runs 15 residues. Looked up from germline, CDR1 is KGHSH and CDR2 is LQKENI. Here the CDR3 DNA reads TGTGCCAGCTCCCCCGACCCGACATTTAACTATGGCTACACCTTC. It codes for CASSPDPTFNYGYTF.

This clone was observed a handful of times. J is TRBJ2-1 and V is TRBV5-4, with 8 bases aligning to TRBD2. This CDR3 contains 15 residues. In germline, CDR1 is SGHNT, CDR2 YYREEE (reference sequence). Losses at the gene ends were 7 bases for V and 6 bases for J; bases not matched to a gene: 12. The CDR3 loop reads CASGPGTRDGNEQFF. CDR3 bases: TGTGCCAGCGGCCCCGGGACTAGGGATGGCAATGAGCAGTTCTTC.

This clone was picked up many times. V is TRBV2 and J is TRBJ2-7, with D unresolved. The CDR3 extends over 12 amino acids. CDR1 and CDR2 from the germline V gene are SNHLY and FYNNEI. The V end lost 6 bases, the J end lost 2 bases, and 8 bases lay between the germline ends. The CDR3 here is CASRTQAYEQYF. The CDR3 DNA follows: TGTGCCAGCAGGACCCAGGCCTACGAGCAGTACTTC.